The clone carrying this T cell receptor (beta chain) appeared many times. As yet, its antigen is unknown. This entry comes from a study of blood T cells in healthy people across ages. Sample-barcoded 5' priming and a J-beta primer mix drove a second PCR of roughly 6 to 12 cycles. Paired-end reads containing CDR3 totaled no fewer than 2.5 million for each sample. From the 5' RACE reads, TCRdb called clonotypes with MiXCR, one entry per CDR3 protein. The sample records about 930,000 distinct CDR3 sequences, 25% to 30% being singletons. This CDR3 comprises 16 residues. Trimming shortened V by 7 bases and J by 1 base, and 18 bases separated the two germline ends. Whole-study results and caveats: The fall in TCR beta diversity per million T cells was roughly linear with age.

In addition, the sample was reused for a study of T cells of mothers and their children. That report notes: The people who donated were a few healthy Caucasian mothers and their six children.

The TCR comes from a woman aged 35 to 49 in good health. Sequencing was performed on blood. The chain uses TRBV12-3 or TRBV12-4 and TRBJ2-3; weak D call: TRBD2 (6 bases). CDR3 in amino acids: CASTPGSGLRTDTQYF. DNA for the CDR3: TGTGCCAGCACCCCGGGGAGCGGACTACGCACAGATACGCAGTATTTT.